This T cell receptor (beta chain) comes out of a study of yellow fever vaccine responses in identical twins. TCRdb fed the RT-PCR reads into MiXCR, producing one record per CDR3 protein. The sample contains 9,000 to 13,000 distinct CDR3 sequences, 70% to 90% of which appear only once. Overall study findings and caveats: Reportedly, the response of twins' T cells to the vaccine seemed partly convergent, partly personalized.

About this clonotype: What it binds is unknown.

CDR1 and CDR2 (germline): SNHLY, FYNNEI. Trimming cost V 5 bases and J 1 base; bases outside gene matches: 7. The CDR3 is made up of 15 amino acids. The input for sequencing was T cells from blood (PBMCs), unsorted or a sorted subset (not recorded which), taken before or after yellow fever vaccination (not recorded which). This sequence originates from a woman between 18 and 30 years old who received the yellow fever vaccine. The chain recombines TRBV2 with TRBJ1-1; TRBD1 agrees at 7 bases. CDR3 sequence: CASSSGTAPNTEAFF. The CDR3 DNA reads TGTGCCAGCAGTTCCGGGACAGCACCGAACACTGAAGCTTTCTTT.